The rows below give T cell receptor beta chains drawn from one sample of a study of blood T cell repertoires in COVID-19. Clones were sequenced by immunoSEQ multiplex PCR, and TCRdb holds only the in-frame ones, with some missing. The table records 250,000 to 400,000 clones, around 88% of them present only once. Sequencing was performed on peripheral blood. The origin of the receptors is a woman aged 25 to 39 with COVID-19, enrolled during active disease. Both conserved end residues are part of each CDR3. Fields, in order: V gene, J gene, clone size, D gene, CDR3 protein, CDR3 DNA. D genes are given only for firm matches. Expanded clones are given a class, and other clones once, few, many or no size at all.

TRBV12-3/TRBV12-4,TRBJ1-6,NA,NA,CASRPQENSPLHF,TGTGCCAGCAGGCCGCAGGAAAATTCACCCCTCCACTTT
TRBV14,TRBJ1-1,NA,NA,CASSLIVRGNTEAFF,TGTGCCAGCAGCCTGATAGTCAGGGGCAACACTGAAGCTTTCTTT
TRBV3-1/TRBV3-2,TRBJ1-1,once,NA,CASSQGLRRADTEAFF,TGTGCCAGCAGCCAAGGATTGAGGAGGGCAGACACTGAAGCTTTCTTT
TRBV27,TRBJ1-2,NA,TRBD1,CASSVGQLYGYTF,TGTGCCAGCAGCGTGGGACAGCTCTATGGCTACACCTTC
TRBV21-1,TRBJ1-2,once,NA,CASSKGQARHPNYGYTF,TGTGCCAGCAGCAAAGGACAGGCCCGCCACCCTAACTATGGCTACACCTTC
TRBV6-2/TRBV6-3,TRBJ2-7,NA,TRBD2,CASSSVGAGGSRLDF,TGTGCCAGCAGCTCCGTCGGGGCGGGGGGTAGCCGTTTGGACTTC
TRBV11-3,TRBJ2-5,NA,NA,CASSLDSTQYF,TGTGCCAGCAGCTTAGATAGCACCCAGTACTTC
TRBV6-5,TRBJ2-3,NA,TRBD2,CASSSRGTDTQYF,TGTGCCAGCAGTTCGCGGGGGACAGATACGCAGTATTTT
TRBV18,TRBJ1-3,NA,TRBD1,CASSETGDQNTIYF,TGTGCCAGCTCGGAGACAGGGGATCAAAACACCATATATTTT
TRBV24-1,TRBJ2-1,NA,TRBD2,CATSDWGGPSGGSYNEQFF,TGTGCCACCAGTGATTGGGGGGGCCCTAGCGGGGGATCCTACAATGAGCAGTTCTTC
TRBV7-2,TRBJ1-1,few,NA,CASRILLNTEAFF,TGTGCCAGCAGAATTCTCTTGAACACTGAAGCTTTCTTT
TRBV4-1,TRBJ1-5,NA,NA,CASSREGVNNQPQHF,TGCGCCAGCAGCCGGGAGGGGGTGAACAATCAGCCCCAGCATTTT
TRBV30,TRBJ1-3,NA,TRBD1,CAWGARDRTFSGNTIYF,TGTGCCTGGGGTGCCAGGGACAGGACCTTCTCTGGAAACACCATATATTTT
TRBV7-3,TRBJ2-1,NA,TRBD2,CASSPGGSSYNEQFF,TGTGCCAGCAGCCCCGGGGGGAGCTCCTACAATGAGCAGTTCTTC
TRBV5-8,TRBJ1-1,NA,NA,CASSLGSFDTEAFF,TGTGCCAGCAGCTTAGGGAGTTTCGACACTGAAGCTTTCTTT
TRBV24-1,TRBJ1-5,NA,TRBD1,CATSPGGQGGNQPQHF,TGTGCCACCAGCCCGGGGGGACAGGGGGGGAATCAGCCCCAGCATTTT
TRBV5-1,TRBJ1-6,few,NA,CASSLARGDSPLHF,TGCGCCAGCAGCTTGGCTCGGGGGGACTCACCCCTCCACTTT
TRBV10-3,TRBJ2-7,NA,NA,CAISDPGKRYEQYF,TGTGCCATCAGTGACCCGGGTAAACGCTACGAGCAGTACTTC
TRBV2,TRBJ1-1,NA,TRBD1,CASSTRGLSNTEAFF,TGTGCCAGCAGTACCAGGGGGTTATCTAACACTGAAGCTTTCTTT
TRBV11-3,TRBJ1-1,NA,NA,CASSSWGKNTEAFF,TGTGCCAGCAGCTCTTGGGGCAAGAACACTGAAGCTTTCTTT
TRBV19,TRBJ2-7,NA,TRBD1,CASSIRGTASYEQYF,TGTGCCAGTAGTATAAGGGGGACAGCCTCCTACGAGCAGTACTTC
TRBV5-1,TRBJ1-6,NA,NA,CASSFDRNSPLHF,TGCGCCAGCAGTTTCGACAGGAATTCACCCCTCCACTTT
TRBV2,TRBJ1-1,once,NA,CASSGQWRNTEAFF,TGTGCCAGCAGTGGACAGTGGAGGAACACTGAAGCTTTCTTT
TRBV7-8,TRBJ1-4,NA,TRBD1,CASSFQPGQGEKLFF,TGTGCCAGCAGCTTCCAGCCGGGACAGGGGGAAAAACTGTTTTTT
TRBV27,TRBJ1-4,NA,TRBD1,CASRLQGAGEKLFF,TGTGCCAGCCGGCTTCAGGGGGCGGGTGAAAAACTGTTTTTT
TRBV5-1,TRBJ2-5,NA,TRBD2,CASSLAFAGSSGGTQYF,TGCGCCAGCAGCTTAGCATTCGCGGGGTCGTCGGGGGGGACCCAGTACTTC
TRBV2,TRBJ1-4,NA,NA,CATLRGINEKLFF,TGTGCCACTTTGCGAGGGATTAATGAAAAACTGTTTTTT
TRBV5-1,TRBJ2-3,NA,TRBD2,CASSSSGGAADTQYF,TGCGCCAGCAGCTCTAGCGGGGGGGCGGCAGATACGCAGTATTTT
TRBV7-2,TRBJ2-1,NA,NA,CASSLDPRYEQFF,TGTGCCAGCAGCTTAGACCCCCGGTATGAGCAGTTCTTC
TRBV15,TRBJ2-1,NA,NA,CATSRDILTYSYNEQFF,TGTGCCACCAGCAGAGATATACTGACATACTCCTACAATGAGCAGTTCTTC
TRBV2,TRBJ1-1,NA,NA,CASSGTRLNTEAFF,TGTGCCAGCAGTGGGACAAGACTGAACACTGAAGCTTTCTTT
TRBV28,TRBJ1-5,NA,NA,CASSSGQSTQPQHF,TGTGCCAGCAGTTCCGGTCAATCTACTCAGCCCCAGCATTTT
TRBV11-3,TRBJ2-5,NA,TRBD1,CASSYRGYTGETQYF,TGTGCCAGCAGCTACAGGGGATATACGGGAGAGACCCAGTACTTC
TRBV19,TRBJ1-4,NA,NA,CARTSRAGDEKLFF,TGTGCCAGGACATCCCGGGCAGGGGATGAAAAACTGTTTTTT
TRBV4-1,TRBJ2-3,NA,NA,CASALQKVTDTQYF,TGCGCCAGCGCTCTTCAGAAAGTCACAGATACGCAGTATTTT
TRBV27,TRBJ1-6,NA,NA,CASSPPPGTGRVSPLHF,TGTGCCAGCAGTCCTCCCCCTGGTACAGGGAGGGTCTCACCCCTCCACTTT
TRBV7-3,TRBJ2-1,NA,NA,CASSADLTYNEQFF,TGTGCCAGCAGCGCGGACTTAACCTACAATGAGCAGTTCTTC
TRBV4-1,TRBJ1-5,NA,NA,CASSQTGLSNQPQHF,TGCGCCAGCAGCCAAACTGGGCTTAGCAATCAGCCCCAGCATTTT
TRBV4-1,TRBJ2-1,NA,TRBD2,CASSPPGLGGGPNEQFF,TGCGCCAGCAGCCCACCGGGACTAGGGGGGGGACCCAATGAGCAGTTCTTC
TRBV6-5,TRBJ1-2,NA,NA,CASATGDYGYTF,TGTGCCAGTGCGACAGGAGACTATGGCTACACCTTC
TRBV7-6,TRBJ1-6,NA,NA,CASSPGQRVGALHF,TGTGCCAGCAGCCCCGGACAGAGGGTTGGAGCCCTCCACTTT
TRBV19,TRBJ1-3,once,TRBD1,CASSTLTGTSGNTIYF,TGTGCCAGTAGTACCTTGACAGGGACCTCTGGAAACACCATATATTTT
TRBV5-5,TRBJ2-7,NA,NA,CASSRGFTVYEQYF,TGTGCCAGCAGCCGAGGGTTCACTGTCTACGAGCAGTACTTC
TRBV5-5,TRBJ1-2,NA,NA,CASSLVVSNNYGYTF,TGTGCCAGCAGCTTGGTGGTCAGTAATAACTATGGCTACACCTTC
TRBV19,TRBJ1-6,NA,TRBD1,CASQPGTGRSPLHF,TGTGCCAGCCAACCCGGGACAGGGAGGTCACCCCTCCACTTT
TRBV7-6,TRBJ1-2,once,NA,CASSLALGGGYTF,TGTGCCAGCAGCTTAGCCCTGGGGGGTGGCTACACCTTC
TRBV14,TRBJ2-1,NA,TRBD2,CASSTPGLANEQFF,TGTGCCAGCAGCACTCCGGGACTAGCTAATGAGCAGTTCTTC
TRBV7-2,TRBJ1-1,NA,TRBD1,CASSGRGLTEAFF,TGTGCCAGCAGCGGCAGGGGGTTGACTGAAGCTTTCTTT
TRBV18,TRBJ1-1,NA,NA,CASSLTGLGDTEAFF,TGTGCCAGCTCACTAACAGGGCTTGGAGACACTGAAGCTTTCTTT
TRBV2,TRBJ2-2,NA,NA,CASSEGVLPNTGELFF,TGTGCCAGCAGTGAAGGGGTACTACCGAACACCGGGGAGCTGTTTTTT
TRBV28,TRBJ1-2,NA,NA,CASSSPQVTDYGYTF,TGTGCCAGCAGTTCTCCACAGGTAACCGACTATGGCTACACCTTC
TRBV19,TRBJ2-2,few,TRBD1,CASSPNGQVENGELFF,TGTGCCAGTAGCCCTAATGGACAGGTCGAGAACGGGGAGCTGTTTTTT
TRBV7-8,TRBJ2-5,NA,TRBD2,CASSLIAGGSETQYF,TGTGCCAGCAGCCTGATAGCGGGGGGTTCGGAGACCCAGTACTTC